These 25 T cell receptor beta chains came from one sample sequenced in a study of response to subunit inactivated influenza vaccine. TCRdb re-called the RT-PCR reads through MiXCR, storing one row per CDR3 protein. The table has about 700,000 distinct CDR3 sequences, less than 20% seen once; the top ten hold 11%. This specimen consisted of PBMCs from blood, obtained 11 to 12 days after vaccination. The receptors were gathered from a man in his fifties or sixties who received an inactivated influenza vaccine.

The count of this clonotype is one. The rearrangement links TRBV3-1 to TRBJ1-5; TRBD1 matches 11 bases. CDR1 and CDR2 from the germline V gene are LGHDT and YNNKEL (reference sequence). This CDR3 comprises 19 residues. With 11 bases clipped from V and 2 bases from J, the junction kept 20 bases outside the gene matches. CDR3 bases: TGTGCCTTCAGCAGCGCCGGACAGGGGGCTCATTGGGGCAATCAGCCCCAGCATTTT. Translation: CAFSSAGQGAHWGNQPQHF.

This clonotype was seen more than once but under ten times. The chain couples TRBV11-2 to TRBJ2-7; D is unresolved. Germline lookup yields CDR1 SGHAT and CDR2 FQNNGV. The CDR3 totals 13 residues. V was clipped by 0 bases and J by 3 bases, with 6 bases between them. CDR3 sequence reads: CASSLDPGYEQYF. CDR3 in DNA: TGTGCCAGCAGCTTAGATCCGGGCTACGAGCAGTACTTC.

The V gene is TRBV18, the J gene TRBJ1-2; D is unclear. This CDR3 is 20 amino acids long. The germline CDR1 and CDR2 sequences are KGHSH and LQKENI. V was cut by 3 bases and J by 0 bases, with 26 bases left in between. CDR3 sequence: CASSPPPETHMVLANYGYTF. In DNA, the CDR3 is TGTGCCAGCTCACCGCCACCAGAGACTCACATGGTCCTCGCTAACTATGGCTACACCTTC.

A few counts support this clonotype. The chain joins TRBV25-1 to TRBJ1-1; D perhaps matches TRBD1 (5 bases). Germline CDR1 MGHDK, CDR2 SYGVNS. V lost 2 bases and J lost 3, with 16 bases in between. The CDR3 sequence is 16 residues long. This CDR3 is CASSEGSRGGYTEAFF. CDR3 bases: TGTGCCAGCAGTGAAGGTAGTCGGGGGGGGTACACTGAAGCTTTCTTT.

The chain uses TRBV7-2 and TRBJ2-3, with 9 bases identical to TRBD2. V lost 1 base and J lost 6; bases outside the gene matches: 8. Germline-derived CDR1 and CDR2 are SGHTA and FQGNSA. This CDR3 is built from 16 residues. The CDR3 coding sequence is TGTGCCAGCAGCTTAGTCGTAGCGGGGGCCGACGATACGCAGTATTTT. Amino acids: CASSLVVAGADDTQYF.

Here the CDR3 reads CASSQEGAPYNEQFF. The CDR3 nucleotides read TGCGCCAGCAGCCAAGAGGGGGCCCCCTACAATGAGCAGTTCTTC. V gene TRBV4-3 combines with J gene TRBJ2-1, with D perhaps matching TRBD1 (6 bases). CDR1 and CDR2 (germline): LGHNA, YSLEER. Trimming stripped 0 bases from V and 2 bases from J, with 8 bases between. The CDR3 length is 15 residues.

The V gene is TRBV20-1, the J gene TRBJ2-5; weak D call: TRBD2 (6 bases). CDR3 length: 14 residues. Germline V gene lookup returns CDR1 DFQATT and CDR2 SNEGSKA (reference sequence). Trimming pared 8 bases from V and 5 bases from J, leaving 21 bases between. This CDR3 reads CSLKAPGRLETQYF. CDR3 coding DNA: TGCAGTTTGAAGGCTCCAGGGAGGCTCGAGACCCAGTACTTC.

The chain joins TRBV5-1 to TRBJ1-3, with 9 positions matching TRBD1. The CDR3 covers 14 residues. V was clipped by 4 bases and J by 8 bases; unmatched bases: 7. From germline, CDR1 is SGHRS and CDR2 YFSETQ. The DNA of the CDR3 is TGCGCCAGCAGCAAGGGACAGGGTTGGGACACCATATATTTT. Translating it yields CASSKGQGWDTIYF.

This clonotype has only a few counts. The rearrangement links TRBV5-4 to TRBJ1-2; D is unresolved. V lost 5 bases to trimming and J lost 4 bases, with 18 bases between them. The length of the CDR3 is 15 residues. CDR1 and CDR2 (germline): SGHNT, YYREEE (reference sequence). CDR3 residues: CASRTRSVRGYGYTF. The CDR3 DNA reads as TGTGCCAGCAGAACAAGATCAGTGCGTGGCTATGGCTACACCTTC.

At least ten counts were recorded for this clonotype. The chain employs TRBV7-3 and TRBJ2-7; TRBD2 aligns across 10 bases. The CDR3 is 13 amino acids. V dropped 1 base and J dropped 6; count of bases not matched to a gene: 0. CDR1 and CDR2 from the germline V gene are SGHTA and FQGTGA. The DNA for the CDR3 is TGTGCCAGCAGCTTAATAGCGGGAGGCGAGCAGTACTTC. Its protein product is CASSLIAGGEQYF. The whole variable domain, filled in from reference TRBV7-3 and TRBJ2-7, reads GAGVSQTPSNKVTEKGKYVELRCDPISGHTALYWYRQSLGQGPEFLIYFQGTGAADDSGLPNDRFFAVRPEGSVSTLKIQRTERGDSAVYLCASSLIAGGEQYFGPGTRLTVT.

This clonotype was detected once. The CDR3 here is CASSLVGGSWGNEQFF. DNA of the CDR3: TGTGCCAGCAGCTTAGTTGGCGGGAGTTGGGGCAATGAGCAGTTCTTC. V gene TRBV7-8 combines with J gene TRBJ2-1; TRBD2 matches 7 bases. Germline-derived CDR1 and CDR2 are SGHVS and FQNEAQ. The CDR3 runs to 16 residues. The V segment lost 1 base and the J segment 6 bases; nucleotides outside the gene matches: 9. The full variable domain, its missing parts supplied by reference TRBV7-8 and TRBJ2-1, is GAGVSQSPRYKVAKRGQDVALRCDPISGHVSLFWYQQALGQGPEFLTYFQNEAQLDKSGLPSDRFFAERPEGSVSTLKIQRTQQEDSAVYLCASSLVGGSWGNEQFFGPGTRLTVL.

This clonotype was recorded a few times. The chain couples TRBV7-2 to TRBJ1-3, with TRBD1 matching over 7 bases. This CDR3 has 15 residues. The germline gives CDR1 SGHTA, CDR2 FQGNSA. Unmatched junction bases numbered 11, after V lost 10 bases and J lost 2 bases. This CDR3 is CATQPRQGPGNTIYF. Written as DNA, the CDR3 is TGTGCCACCCAACCAAGACAGGGACCTGGAAACACCATATATTTT.

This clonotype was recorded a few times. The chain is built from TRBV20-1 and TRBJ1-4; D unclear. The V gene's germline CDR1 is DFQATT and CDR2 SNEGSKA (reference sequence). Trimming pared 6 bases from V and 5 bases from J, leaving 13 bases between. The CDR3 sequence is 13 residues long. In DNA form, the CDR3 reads TGCAGTGCCCCCACCTCCGGGAATGAAAAACTGTTTTTT. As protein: CSAPTSGNEKLFF.

This chain's CDR3 is CASGMGQGIGEAFF. The CDR3 DNA reads as TGTGCCAGCGGAATGGGACAGGGAATAGGTGAAGCTTTCTTT. This chain connects TRBV6-2 or TRBV6-3 to TRBJ1-1; 9 nucleotides agree with TRBD1. Losses at the gene ends were 8 bases for V and 7 bases for J; bases not matched to a gene: 11. The CDR3 is made up of 14 amino acids. Germline assignment: CDR1 MNHEY and CDR2 SVGEGT.

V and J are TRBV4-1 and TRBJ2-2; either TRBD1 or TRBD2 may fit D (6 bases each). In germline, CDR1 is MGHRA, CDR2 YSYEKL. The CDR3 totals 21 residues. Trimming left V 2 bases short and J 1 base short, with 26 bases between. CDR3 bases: TGCGCCAGCAGCCAAACGCGGACTAAACCCGACAGGAAGATGAACACCGGGGAGCTGTTTTTT. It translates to CASSQTRTKPDRKMNTGELFF.

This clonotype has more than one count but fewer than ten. The CDR3 DNA reads as TGTGCCAGCAGCCCTGACAGGGTTGACACCGGGGAGCTGTTTTTT. Residues: CASSPDRVDTGELFF. The chain has TRBV28 and TRBJ2-2, with TRBD1 identical over 7 bases. Germline V gene lookup returns CDR1 MDHEN and CDR2 SYDVKM. The CDR3 sequence is 15 residues long. The ends lost 6 bases at V and 3 bases at J; junction bases unmatched: 7.

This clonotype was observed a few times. This CDR3 reads CASSEVLAAETQYF. The CDR3 DNA reads as TGTGCCAGCAGTGAAGTCCTAGCAGCGGAGACCCAGTACTTC. The chain links TRBV2 to TRBJ2-5; D is possibly TRBD2 (5 bases). The CDR3 is made up of 14 amino acids. V was pared by 1 base and J by 5 bases, with 11 bases between. Germline V gene data show CDR1 as SNHLY and CDR2 as FYNNEI.

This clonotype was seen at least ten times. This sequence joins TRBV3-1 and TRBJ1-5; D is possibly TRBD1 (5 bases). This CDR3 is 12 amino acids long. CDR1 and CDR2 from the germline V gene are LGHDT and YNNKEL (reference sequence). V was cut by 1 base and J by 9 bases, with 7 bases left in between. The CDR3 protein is CASSQAGAPQHF. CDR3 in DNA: TGTGCCAGCAGCCAAGCCGGGGCGCCCCAGCATTTT.

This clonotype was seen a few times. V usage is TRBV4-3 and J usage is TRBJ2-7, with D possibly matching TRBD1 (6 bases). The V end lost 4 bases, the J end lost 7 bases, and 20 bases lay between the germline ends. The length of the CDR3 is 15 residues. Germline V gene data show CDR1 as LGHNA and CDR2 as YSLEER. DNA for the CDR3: TGCGCCAGCAGCCGAGTCCGGGACACCCGTCGGGAGCAGTACTTC. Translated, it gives CASSRVRDTRREQYF.

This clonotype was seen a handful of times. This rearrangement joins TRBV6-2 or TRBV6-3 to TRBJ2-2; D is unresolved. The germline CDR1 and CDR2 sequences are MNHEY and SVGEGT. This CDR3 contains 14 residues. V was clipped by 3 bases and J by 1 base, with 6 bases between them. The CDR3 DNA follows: TGTGCCAGCAGTTATCGGCAGAACACCGGGGAGCTGTTTTTT. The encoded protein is CASSYRQNTGELFF.

CDR3 residues: CASSWTRRDTQYF. The CDR3 nucleotides are TGTGCCAGCAGTTGGACCCGACGAGATACGCAGTATTTT. The chain is built from TRBV11-2 and TRBJ2-3; no clear D. CDR1 and CDR2 (germline): SGHAT, FQNNGV. Trimming pared 6 bases from V and 5 bases from J, leaving 12 bases between. This CDR3 is built from 13 residues.

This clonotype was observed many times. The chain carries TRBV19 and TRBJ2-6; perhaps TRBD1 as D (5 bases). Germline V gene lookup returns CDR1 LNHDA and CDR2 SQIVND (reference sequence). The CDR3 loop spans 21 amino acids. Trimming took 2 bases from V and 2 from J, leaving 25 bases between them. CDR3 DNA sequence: TGTGCCAGTAGTATAATGTGGGGCGGCCCAAGCGCTCTGGCTGGGGCCAACGTCCTGACTTTC. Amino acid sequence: CASSIMWGGPSALAGANVLTF. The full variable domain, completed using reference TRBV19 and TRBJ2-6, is DGGITQSPKYLFRKEGQNVTLSCEQNLNHDAMYWYRQDPGQGLRLIYYSQIVNDFQKGDIAEGYSVSREKKESFPLTVTSAQKNPTAFYLCASSIMWGGPSALAGANVLTFGAGSRLTVL.

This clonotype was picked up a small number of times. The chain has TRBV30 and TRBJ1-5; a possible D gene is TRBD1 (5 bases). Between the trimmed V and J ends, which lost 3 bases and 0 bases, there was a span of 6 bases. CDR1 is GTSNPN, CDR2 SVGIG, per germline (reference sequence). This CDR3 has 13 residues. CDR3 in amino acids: CAWSDSSNQPQHF. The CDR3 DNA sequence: TGTGCCTGGAGCGACAGTAGCAATCAGCCCCAGCATTTT.

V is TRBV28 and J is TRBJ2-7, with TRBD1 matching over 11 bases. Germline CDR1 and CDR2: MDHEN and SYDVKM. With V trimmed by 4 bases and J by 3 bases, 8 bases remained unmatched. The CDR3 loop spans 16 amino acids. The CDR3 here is CASSSIPGTGGYEQYF. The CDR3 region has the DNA TGTGCCAGCAGTTCAATACCCGGGACAGGGGGCTACGAGCAGTACTTC.

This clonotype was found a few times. The DNA for the CDR3 is TGTGCCAGTAGTACAGGGTCGAGCTCCTACAATGAGCAGTTCTTC. Encoded protein: CASSTGSSSYNEQFF. This chain connects TRBV19 to TRBJ2-1; the D gene is possibly TRBD1 (5 bases). Trimming pared 4 bases from V and 0 bases from J, leaving 10 bases between. From germline, CDR1 is LNHDA and CDR2 SQIVND (reference sequence). The CDR3 has 15 amino acids. The variable domain in full, with the rest retrieved from reference TRBV19 and TRBJ2-1, is DGGITQSPKYLFRKEGQNVTLSCEQNLNHDAMYWYRQDPGQGLRLIYYSQIVNDFQKGDIAEGYSVSREKKESFPLTVTSAQKNPTAFYLCASSTGSSSYNEQFFGPGTRLTVL.